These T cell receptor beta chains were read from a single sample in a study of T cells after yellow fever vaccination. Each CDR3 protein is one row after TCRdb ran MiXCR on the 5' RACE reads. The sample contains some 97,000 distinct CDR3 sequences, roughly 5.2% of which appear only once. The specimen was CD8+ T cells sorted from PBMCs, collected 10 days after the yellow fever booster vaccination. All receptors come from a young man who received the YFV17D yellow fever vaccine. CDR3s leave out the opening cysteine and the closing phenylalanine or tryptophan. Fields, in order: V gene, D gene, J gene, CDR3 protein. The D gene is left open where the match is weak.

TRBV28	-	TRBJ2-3	ASSLSYETSTDTQY
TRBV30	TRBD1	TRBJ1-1	AWSVLGDRDNEAF
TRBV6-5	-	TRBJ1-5	ASSSRGFSNQPQH
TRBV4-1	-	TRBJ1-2	ASSQAPGETGYT
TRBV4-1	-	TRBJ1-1	ASSLSDTQNTEAF
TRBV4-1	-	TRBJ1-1	ASSHLQGRGAEAF
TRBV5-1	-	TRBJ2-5	ASSFHLEKETQY
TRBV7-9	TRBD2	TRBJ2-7	ASSAPAGVGELY
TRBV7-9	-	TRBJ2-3	ASSLDPAVPDTQY
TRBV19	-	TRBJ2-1	ASGWGGDDEQF
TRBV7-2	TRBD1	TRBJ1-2	ASSLRQGRYGYT
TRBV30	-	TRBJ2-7	ASSGGTYEQY
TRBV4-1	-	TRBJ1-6	ASSPQNKIDSPLH
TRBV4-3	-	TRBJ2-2	ASSQEWSGELF
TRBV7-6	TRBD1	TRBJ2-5	ASSSRDRERGQY
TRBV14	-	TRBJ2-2	ASSPLGGLKNTGELF
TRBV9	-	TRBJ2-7	ASSVDGLGSSYEQY
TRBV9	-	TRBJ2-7	ASSPSTSHEQY
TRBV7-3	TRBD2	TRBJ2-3	ASSLTGGGADTQY
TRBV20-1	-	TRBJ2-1	SAKGLSSYNEQF
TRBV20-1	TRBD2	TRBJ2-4	SARPGLAGVRENIQY
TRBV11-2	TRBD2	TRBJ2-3	ASSSRLAGASGTDTQY
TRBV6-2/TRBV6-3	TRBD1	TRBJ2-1	ASSGGQGSEQF
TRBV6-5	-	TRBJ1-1	ASRTAGTNTEAF
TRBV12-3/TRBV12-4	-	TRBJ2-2	ASSPRKGSPGELF
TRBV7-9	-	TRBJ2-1	ASSLGSNEQF
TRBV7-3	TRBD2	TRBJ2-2	ASSFARGGPTGELF
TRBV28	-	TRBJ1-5	ASSSTSGVAGQPQH
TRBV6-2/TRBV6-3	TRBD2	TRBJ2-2	ASRTGTNMNTGELF
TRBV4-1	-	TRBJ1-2	ASSQGPTGRDNYGYT
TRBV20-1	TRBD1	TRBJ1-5	SARDRTGGGHQPQH
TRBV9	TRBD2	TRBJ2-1	ASSPGGAPGNEQF
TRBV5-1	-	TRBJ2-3	ASSLVWGSRTDTQY
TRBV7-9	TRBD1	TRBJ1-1	ASSFRGENTEAF
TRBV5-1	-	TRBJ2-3	ASSQKQGSTDTQY
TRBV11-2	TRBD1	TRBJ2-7	ASSWGQGYEQY
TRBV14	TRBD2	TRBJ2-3	ASSDLAAGLDTQY
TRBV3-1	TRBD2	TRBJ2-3	ASSRSGGGTDTQY
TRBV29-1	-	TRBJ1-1	SVRASEAF
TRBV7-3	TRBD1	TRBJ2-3	ASSPDRGGDTQY
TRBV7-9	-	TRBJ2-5	ASSWTDGKETQY
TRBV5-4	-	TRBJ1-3	ASSFGPGENTIY
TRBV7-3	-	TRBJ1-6	ASSLNNSPLH
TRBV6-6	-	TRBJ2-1	ASGGGNEQF
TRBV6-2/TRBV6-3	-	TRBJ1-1	ASSYVAAYAEAF
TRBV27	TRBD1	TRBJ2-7	ASSHSDRGIYEQY
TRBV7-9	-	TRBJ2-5	ASSLAQGSQETQY
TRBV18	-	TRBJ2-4	ASSPRTGTGQNIQY
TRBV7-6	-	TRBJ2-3	ASSFTPYTADREYTQY
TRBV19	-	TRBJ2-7	ASSWSGSSYEQY
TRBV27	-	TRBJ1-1	ASTSQRGHTEAF
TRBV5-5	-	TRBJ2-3	ASSLRVGRGPDTQY
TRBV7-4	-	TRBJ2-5	ASNYRPGQETQY
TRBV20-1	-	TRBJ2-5	SATTGTSEETQY